This TCR beta chain was identified in a study of regulatory T cells in long-lasting Graves disease. Specified time point: persistent/refractory GD, antithyroid drugs over 5 years with positive TRAb. PBMCs provided the RNA from which the TCR library was made. This clonotype occurred once. Since a much larger clone is just one base distant, this may be a read error. Both iRepertoire HTBI primers and Arm-PCR of CDR3 regions were used to build the TCR beta libraries. MiXCR was run by TCRdb on the multiplex PCR reads, yielding one entry per CDR3 protein. The data show 300,000 to 400,000 distinct CDR3 sequences, about 20% seen once. The sequence came from a female donor with Graves disease. This specimen was peripheral blood mononuclear cells (PBMCs), taken when the disease was refractory, from a patient treated with antithyroid drugs.

The CDR3 loop is CASSHSGWWENTEAFF. Here the CDR3 DNA reads TGTGCCAGCAGTCACTCTGGGTGGTGGGAAAACACTGAAGCTTTCTTT. The rearrangement uses TRBV6-2 or TRBV6-3 and TRBJ1-1; D gene ambiguous. The CDR3 has 16 amino acids. Germline V gene sequence: CDR1 MNHEY, CDR2 SVGEGT.